This TCR beta chain was captured in a study of vaccination and CD4 T cells after COVID-19 (dated by TCRdb to between 2021 and 2022). In the study overall: The convalescent cohort included six males and four females, with two Hispanic individuals, seven Caucasians, two Asians and one multiracial person. Participants got two doses of the Pfizer-BioNTech BNT162b2 vaccine (n=8) or two doses of the Moderna mRNA-1273 vaccine (n=2). Post-COVID blood samples from convalescent patients were collected a median of around 110 days after diagnosis, with a range of roughly 35 to 161 days. Post-vaccine blood samples were taken a median of roughly 72 days after the second vaccine dose, with a range of roughly 13 to 250 days. The cultures were stimulated with overlapping spike peptide pools from SARS-CoV-2 and from the common cold coronaviruses HCoV-NL63, HCoV-OC43 and HCoV-229E. Control cultures used a CEFX viral epitope pool as positive control, an HIV-1 Nef peptide pool as negative control, or no peptide. In around nine COVID-19 convalescent patients and a few infection-naive healthy vaccine recipients, the spike-specific CD4+ TCR repertoire before mRNA vaccination was compared with the repertoire after mRNA vaccination.

The label giving this sample's treatment or condition can be read as: roughly 11-day PBMC culture with coronavirus spike peptide pools or control peptides (ViraFEST assay). The ViraFEST assay was used in the study, in which antigen-specific T cells were expanded with peptide pools and expanded clonotypes were subsequently identified by TCR sequencing. Healthy vaccine recipients had no prior SARS-CoV-2 infection, confirmed by negative nucleocapsid antibody tests before and after vaccination. PBMCs were cultured at two million per well in IMDM supplemented with approximately 5% human AB serum and 8.5 to 10 IU/ml IL-2, with about 10 ug/ml peptide pools added. Half of the culture medium was replaced with fresh IL-2-containing medium on days 3 and 7. Once the cells had been in culture for about 10 days, the EasySep CD4+ T cell isolation kit was used to isolate CD4+ T cells by negative selection. PBMCs were separated from whole blood using Ficoll-Paque Plus gradient centrifugation and then either used fresh or cryopreserved at -140C. Triplicate wells were generally used for each culture condition.

The paper as a whole reports these results and caveats: Of the vaccine-specific clones found in convalescent patients, nearly all (304 of 307) were mono-reactive for SARS-CoV-2 spike instead of being cross-reactive with common cold coronaviruses. Only a relatively small number of convalescent patients were included in the study, and early timepoints following natural infection were not analyzed. Although the median number of SARS-CoV-2-reactive clonotypes went up from roughly 20 after infection to some 37 after vaccination, the increase was not significant. Among convalescent patients, a median around 86% of the SARS-CoV-2-reactive clones seen after vaccination appeared only after vaccination, which suggests priming specific to the vaccine.

As to this clonotype: Its antigen remains undetermined. No base quality information exists; no much larger clone differs at one position.

The germline V gene provides CDR1 SGHRS and CDR2 YFSETQ. The germline V and J ends show losses of 0 bases and 2 bases respectively, and no gene match explains 9 bases of the junction. CDR3 length: 17 amino acids, cysteine to phenylalanine. The only DNA kept is the CDR3, 51 bases in frame from the first base. The receptor library was made with PCR. DNA from cultured CD4+ T cells underwent TCR sequencing with the Oncomine TCR Beta short-read assay at the Johns Hopkins FTIC core. Genomic DNA was extracted from the cultured CD4+ T cells with the QIAamp micro DNA kit. Oncomine TCR Beta libraries from cultured CD4+ T cells were pooled using unique dual indexes and sequenced on an Illumina iSeq 100. The paper's processing steps were these. Non-productive sequences were filtered out, and CDR3s that did not start with C, did not end with F or W, or were shorter than 7 amino acids were discarded. Antigen-specific clonotypes were identified with the MANAFEST web application by comparing peptide-stimulated wells with reference and other culture wells. Positive clones required FDR below 0.05, an odds ratio above 5, and productive frequency above 0.1% in at least two of three replicate wells. Clonotypes that were significantly expanded in both SARS-CoV-2 spike wells and at least one common cold coronavirus spike condition were defined as cross-reactive. Similarity between CDR3 sequences was evaluated in R version 3.6.1 using Levenshtein distances (stringdist) and unrooted phylogenetic trees (ape). The public reads were quality trimmed at Q25 with fastp and then assembled into clones with MiXCR by TCRdb, keeping productive beta chains. Merged by CDR3 protein, the rows form single entries marked with the most common genes and DNA. These V and J calls originate from TCRdb's pipeline instead of the authors' own analysis. The sample table records some 17,000 distinct CDR3 sequences; approximately 47% of these occur just once. The ten biggest clones cover over 15% of the sample.

The sequence is built from TRBV5-1 and TRBJ2-3; TRBD1 matches 7 bases in the middle. Material: CD4+ T cells from blood, cultured in vitro, obtained before SARS-CoV-2 vaccination. The clonotype originates from a human donor who received a COVID-19 vaccine. The nucleotide sequence reads TGCGCCAGCAGCTTGGGGACCCGGGACAGATTCACAGATACGCAGTATTTT. Translated, it gives CASSLGTRDRFTDTQYF.